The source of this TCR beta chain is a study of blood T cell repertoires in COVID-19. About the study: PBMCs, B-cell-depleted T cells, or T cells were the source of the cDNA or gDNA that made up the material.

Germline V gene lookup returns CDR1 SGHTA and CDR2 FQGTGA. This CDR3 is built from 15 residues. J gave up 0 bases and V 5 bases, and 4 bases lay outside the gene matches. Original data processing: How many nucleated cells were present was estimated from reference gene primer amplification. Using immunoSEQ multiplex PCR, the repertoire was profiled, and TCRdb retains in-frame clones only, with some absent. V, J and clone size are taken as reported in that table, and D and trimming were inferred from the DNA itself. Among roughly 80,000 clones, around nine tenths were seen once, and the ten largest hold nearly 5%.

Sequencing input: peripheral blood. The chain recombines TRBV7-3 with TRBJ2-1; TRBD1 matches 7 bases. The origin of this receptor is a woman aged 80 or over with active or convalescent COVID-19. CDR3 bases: TGTGCCAGCAGCGAAAACAGGGGCTCCTACAATGAGCAGTTCTTC. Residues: CASSENRGSYNEQFF.